A selection of T cell receptor beta chains follows, all from one sample in a study of T-cell reconstitution after alpha-beta-depleted transplantation in children. Each CDR3 protein gets one entry after TCRdb re-called the PCR reads with MiXCR. The data hold over 550,000 distinct CDR3 sequences, with roughly a tenth observed a single time. Here the sequenced sample was PBMCs from the stem cell graft donor, taken from the stem cell graft. These receptors came from a human donor who donated a stem cell graft to a child with acute myeloid leukemia. Both conserved end residues are part of each CDR3. The D gene is left open where the match is weak. Clone size is not always given. Where it is, it says once, few, many or a class for expanded clones.

CDR3: CASRGASAETQYF; DNA: TGTGCCAGCAGAGGGGCCTCAGCAGAGACCCAGTACTTC; size: many; J: TRBJ2-5; V: TRBV7-9; D: NA
CDR3: CASSMYGQNLSPLHF; DNA: TGTGCCAGTAGTATGTACGGACAGAACCTCTCCCCCCTCCACTTT; size: NA; J: TRBJ1-6; V: TRBV19; D: NA
CDR3: CASSLGPVGMNTEAFF; DNA: TGTGCCAGCAGCTTGGGTCCCGTAGGTATGAACACTGAAGCTTTCTTT; size: many; J: TRBJ1-1; V: TRBV11-1; D: NA
CDR3: CATSDLPSGTSTDTQYF; DNA: TGTGCCACCAGTGATTTACCTAGCGGGACAAGCACAGATACGCAGTATTTT; size: NA; J: TRBJ2-3; V: TRBV24-1; D: TRBD2
CDR3: CAWNPGRKETQYF; DNA: TGTGCCTGGAATCCGGGGCGCAAAGAGACCCAGTACTTC; size: NA; J: TRBJ2-5; V: TRBV30; D: NA
CDR3: CASSLTGSSGLNEQFF; DNA: TGCGCCAGCAGCCTGACAGGGTCCAGTGGGTTAAATGAGCAGTTCTTC; size: many; J: TRBJ2-1; V: TRBV5-1; D: TRBD1
CDR3: CSARGGQTLSYEQYF; DNA: TGCAGTGCTAGAGGGGGGCAAACTCTAAGCTACGAGCAGTACTTC; size: many; J: TRBJ2-7; V: TRBV20-1; D: NA
CDR3: CASSLLSYTDTQYF; DNA: TGCGCCAGCAGCTTGTTGAGTTATACAGATACGCAGTATTTT; size: many; J: TRBJ2-3; V: TRBV5-1; D: NA
CDR3: CASSSGGASSSTDTQYF; DNA: TGCGCCAGCAGTTCGGGGGGGGCTAGCAGTAGCACAGATACGCAGTATTTT; size: NA; J: TRBJ2-3; V: TRBV5-1; D: TRBD2
CDR3: CASSVRGVSYNEQFF; DNA: TGTGCCAGCAGCGTCCGGGGGGTCTCCTACAATGAGCAGTTCTTC; size: many; J: TRBJ2-1; V: TRBV7-8; D: TRBD2
CDR3: CASSYDPWNSNQPQHF; DNA: TGTGCCAGCAGTTACGACCCTTGGAATAGCAATCAGCCCCAGCATTTT; size: NA; J: TRBJ1-5; V: TRBV6-2/TRBV6-3; D: NA